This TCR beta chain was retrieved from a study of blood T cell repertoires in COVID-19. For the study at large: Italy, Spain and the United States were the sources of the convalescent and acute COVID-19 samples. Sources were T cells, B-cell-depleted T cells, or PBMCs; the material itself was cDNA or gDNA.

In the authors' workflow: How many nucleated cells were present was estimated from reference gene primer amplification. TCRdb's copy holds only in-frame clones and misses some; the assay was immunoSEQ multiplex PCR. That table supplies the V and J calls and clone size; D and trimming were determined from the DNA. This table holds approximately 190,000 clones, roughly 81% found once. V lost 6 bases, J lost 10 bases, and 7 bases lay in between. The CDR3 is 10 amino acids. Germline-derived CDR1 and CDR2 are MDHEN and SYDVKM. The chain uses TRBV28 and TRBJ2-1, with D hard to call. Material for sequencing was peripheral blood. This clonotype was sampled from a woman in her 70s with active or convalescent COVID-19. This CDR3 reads CASSFAEQFF. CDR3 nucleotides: TGTGCCAGCAGCTTCGCGGAGCAGTTCTTC.